These T cell receptor beta chains were read from a single sample in a study of cytomegalovirus exposure and HLA in healthy donors. Measured with immunoSEQ multiplex PCR; TCRdb has only the in-frame clones, and not every one. This sample's table has under 250,000 clones. Input material: PBMCs. These receptors all come from a girl aged 2-10 years in good health and CMV-seropositive. CDR3s include the opening cysteine and the closing phenylalanine or tryptophan. Each record gives: D gene, V gene, J gene, CDR3 DNA, CDR3 protein. D genes are given only for firm matches.

d_call: TRBD2
v_call: TRBV10-3
j_call: TRBJ2-5
cdr3_nt: TGTGCCATCAGTGATTCGGCGGGAGGGCAAGAGACCCAGTACTTC
cdr3_aa: CAISDSAGGQETQYF

d_call: TRBD2
v_call: TRBV11-2
j_call: TRBJ2-7
cdr3_nt: TGTGCCAGCAGCTCTTTCCGCGGACTAGCGGGAGGGAACGAGCAGTACTTC
cdr3_aa: CASSSFRGLAGGNEQYF

d_call: NA
v_call: TRBV27
j_call: TRBJ1-4
cdr3_nt: TGTGCCAGCAGCCGAGGGACTGGCGGGGAAAAACTGTTTTTT
cdr3_aa: CASSRGTGGEKLFF

d_call: NA
v_call: TRBV30
j_call: TRBJ1-3
cdr3_nt: TGTGCCTGGAGCATTTTACTTTCTGGAAACACCATATATTTT
cdr3_aa: CAWSILLSGNTIYF

d_call: NA
v_call: TRBV6-5
j_call: TRBJ1-5
cdr3_nt: TGTGCCAGCAGTCCAGGGTCCCCCAATCAGCCCCAGCATTTT
cdr3_aa: CASSPGSPNQPQHF

d_call: NA
v_call: TRBV25-1
j_call: TRBJ1-1
cdr3_nt: TGTGCCAGCAGTGAATCTGGCAAGAAGAACACTGAAGCTTTCTTT
cdr3_aa: CASSESGKKNTEAFF

d_call: TRBD1
v_call: TRBV6-6
j_call: TRBJ1-1
cdr3_nt: TGTGCCAGCAGGAACCGGGACAGGAACACTGAAGCTTTCTTT
cdr3_aa: CASRNRDRNTEAFF

d_call: TRBD1
v_call: TRBV5-1
j_call: TRBJ2-7
cdr3_nt: TGCGCCAGCAGCCCCGGACAGGGGGCCTACGAGCAGTACTTC
cdr3_aa: CASSPGQGAYEQYF

d_call: NA
v_call: TRBV28
j_call: TRBJ2-5
cdr3_nt: TGTGCCAGCAGTTTGTCCGCGGCTTTAGAGACCCAGTACTTC
cdr3_aa: CASSLSAALETQYF

d_call: NA
v_call: TRBV2
j_call: TRBJ2-5
cdr3_nt: TGTGCCAGCAGTGAAGGGCCAGTACAAGAGACCCAGTACTTC
cdr3_aa: CASSEGPVQETQYF

d_call: TRBD1
v_call: TRBV18
j_call: TRBJ2-3
cdr3_nt: TGTGCCAGCTCGTCGGGACAGAGCACAGATACGCAGTATTTT
cdr3_aa: CASSSGQSTDTQYF

d_call: NA
v_call: TRBV27
j_call: TRBJ2-7
cdr3_nt: TGTGCCAGCAGTTCACGGACTTCTACCAATGCCTACGAGCAGTACTTC
cdr3_aa: CASSSRTSTNAYEQYF

d_call: TRBD1
v_call: TRBV19
j_call: TRBJ1-2
cdr3_nt: TGTGCCAGTAGTCCAGGGACAGTCTATGGCTACACCTTC
cdr3_aa: CASSPGTVYGYTF

d_call: NA
v_call: TRBV6-4
j_call: TRBJ1-1
cdr3_nt: TGTGCCAGCAGTGACTCTGGAGGGAACACTGAAGCTTTCTTT
cdr3_aa: CASSDSGGNTEAFF

d_call: TRBD1
v_call: TRBV27
j_call: TRBJ2-1
cdr3_nt: TGTGCCAGCAGTCGACAGGGACCACCTAGTTCCAATGAGCAGTTCTTC
cdr3_aa: CASSRQGPPSSNEQFF

d_call: TRBD1
v_call: TRBV19
j_call: TRBJ2-1
cdr3_nt: TGTGCCAGTAGTCCCCGGCAGGGGGCTTACAATGAGCAGTTCTTC
cdr3_aa: CASSPRQGAYNEQFF

d_call: TRBD2
v_call: TRBV5-1
j_call: TRBJ2-2
cdr3_nt: TGCGCCAGCAGCTTGGCCCTAGCGGGAGCCACCGGGGAGCTGTTTTTT
cdr3_aa: CASSLALAGATGELFF

d_call: NA
v_call: TRBV29-1
j_call: TRBJ1-2
cdr3_nt: TGCAGCGTGAAAGGGAGGCATGGCTACACCTTC
cdr3_aa: CSVKGRHGYTF

d_call: NA
v_call: TRBV19
j_call: TRBJ1-5
cdr3_nt: TGTGCCAGTAGTATGGAACAGGCTACCTATAGCAATCAGCCCCAGCATTTT
cdr3_aa: CASSMEQATYSNQPQHF

d_call: NA
v_call: TRBV6-1
j_call: TRBJ2-1
cdr3_nt: TGTGCCAGCAGAAGGGACATCAATCTCAATGAGCAGTTCTTC
cdr3_aa: CASRRDINLNEQFF

d_call: TRBD2
v_call: TRBV10-1
j_call: TRBJ2-3
cdr3_nt: TGCGCCAGCAGCCCGCAGCGGGGGCGCACAGATACGCAGTATTTT
cdr3_aa: CASSPQRGRTDTQYF

d_call: NA
v_call: TRBV5-1
j_call: TRBJ1-1
cdr3_nt: TGCGCCAGCAGCGGCGGGCGGAACACTGAAGCTTTCTTT
cdr3_aa: CASSGGRNTEAFF

d_call: TRBD2
v_call: TRBV28
j_call: TRBJ2-7
cdr3_nt: TGTGCCAGCAGTTCTATCGGCGGGAGAAGCTCCTACGAGCAGTACTTC
cdr3_aa: CASSSIGGRSSYEQYF

d_call: NA
v_call: TRBV30
j_call: TRBJ1-1
cdr3_nt: TGTGCCTGGACCGGGGGGGCCGGGAGGAACACTGAAGCTTTCTTT
cdr3_aa: CAWTGGAGRNTEAFF

d_call: NA
v_call: TRBV5-3
j_call: TRBJ2-1
cdr3_nt: TGTGCCAGAAGCCACCGGACAGGGAGGGATGAGCAGTTCTTC
cdr3_aa: CARSHRTGRDEQFF

d_call: NA
v_call: TRBV7-3
j_call: TRBJ1-1
cdr3_nt: TGTGCCAGCAGAGCGGGTGTGGACACTGAAGCTTTCTTT
cdr3_aa: CASRAGVDTEAFF